The clone carrying this T cell receptor beta chain is labeled as large (0.1 to 1%). The library was prepared for alpha chains; this beta chain is a stray read, so its frequency means little. V lost 5 bases, J lost 0 bases, and 17 bases lay in between. The CDR3 sequence is 17 residues long. Germline-derived CDR1 and CDR2 are MNHEY and SMNVEV (reference sequence). The iRepertoire nested amplicon-rescue multiplex PCR amplified TCR alpha and beta CDR3s from RNA. TCRdb itself ran the multiplex PCR reads through MiXCR, one entry per CDR3 protein. The repertoire holds about 360 distinct CDR3 sequences, with roughly a quarter as singletons. This record comes from a study of glioma-infiltrating T cells.

This TCR was sampled from a human donor with low-grade glioma or glioblastoma, undergoing nonglioma brain surgery, or in good health (not recorded which). Source material: glioma tissue, nonneoplastic brain tissue, or PBMCs (not recorded which). This rearrangement joins TRBV27 to TRBJ2-1, with D perhaps matching TRBD2 (7 bases). The CDR3: CASSEPPGGNSYNEQFF. Here the CDR3 DNA reads TGTGCCAGCAGTGAACCGCCGGGGGGCAACTCCTACAATGAGCAGTTCTTC.